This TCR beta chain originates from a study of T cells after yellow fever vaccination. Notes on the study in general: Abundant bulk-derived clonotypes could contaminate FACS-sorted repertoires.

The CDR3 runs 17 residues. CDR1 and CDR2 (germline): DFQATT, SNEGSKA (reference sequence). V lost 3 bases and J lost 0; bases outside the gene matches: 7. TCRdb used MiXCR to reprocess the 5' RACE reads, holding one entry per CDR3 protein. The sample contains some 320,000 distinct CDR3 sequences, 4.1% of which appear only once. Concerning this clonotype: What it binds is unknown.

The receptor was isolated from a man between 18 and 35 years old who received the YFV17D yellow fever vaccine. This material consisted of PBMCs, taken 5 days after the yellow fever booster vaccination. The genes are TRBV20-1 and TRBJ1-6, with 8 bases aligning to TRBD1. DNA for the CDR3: TGCAGTGCTAGGGCAAGGGACAGGAGCTCCTATAATTCACCCCTCCACTTT. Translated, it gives CSARARDRSSYNSPLHF.